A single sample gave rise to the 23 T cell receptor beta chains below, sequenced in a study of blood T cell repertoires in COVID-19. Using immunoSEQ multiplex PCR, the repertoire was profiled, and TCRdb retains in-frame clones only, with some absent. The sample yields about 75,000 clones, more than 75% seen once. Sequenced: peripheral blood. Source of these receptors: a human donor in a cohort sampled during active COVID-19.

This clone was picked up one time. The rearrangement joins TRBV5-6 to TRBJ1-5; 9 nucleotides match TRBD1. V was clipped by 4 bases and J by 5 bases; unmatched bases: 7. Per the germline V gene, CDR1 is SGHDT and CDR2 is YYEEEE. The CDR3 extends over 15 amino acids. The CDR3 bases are TGTGCCAGCAGCATCGGACAGGGGTACGATCAGCCCCAGCATTTT. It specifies CASSIGQGYDQPQHF.

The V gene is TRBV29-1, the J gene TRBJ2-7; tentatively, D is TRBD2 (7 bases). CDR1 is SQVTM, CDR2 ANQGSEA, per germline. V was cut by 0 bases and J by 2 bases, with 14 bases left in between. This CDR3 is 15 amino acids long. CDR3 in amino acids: CSVEDPRGAPYEQYF. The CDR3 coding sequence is TGCAGCGTTGAAGACCCCCGGGGGGCCCCCTACGAGCAGTACTTC.

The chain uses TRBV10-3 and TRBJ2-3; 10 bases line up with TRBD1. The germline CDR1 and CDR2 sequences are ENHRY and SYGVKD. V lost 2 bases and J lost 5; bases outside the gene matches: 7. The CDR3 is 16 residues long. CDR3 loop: CAISEKGGQGVDTQYF. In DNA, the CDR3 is TGTGCCATCAGTGAGAAGGGAGGACAGGGGGTAGATACGCAGTATTTT.

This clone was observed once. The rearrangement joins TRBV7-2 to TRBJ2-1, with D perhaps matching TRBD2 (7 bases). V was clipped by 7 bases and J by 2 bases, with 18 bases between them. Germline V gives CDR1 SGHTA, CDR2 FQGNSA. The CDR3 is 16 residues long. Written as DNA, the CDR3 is TGTGCCAGCACCCTATTAGGGGGGGGAGCCTACAATGAGCAGTTCTTC. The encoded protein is CASTLLGGGAYNEQFF.

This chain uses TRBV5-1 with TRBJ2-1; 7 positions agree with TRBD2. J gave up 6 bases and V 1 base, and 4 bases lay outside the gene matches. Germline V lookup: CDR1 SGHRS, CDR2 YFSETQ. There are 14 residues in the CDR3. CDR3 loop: CASSLPSGLNEQFF. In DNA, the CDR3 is TGCGCCAGCAGCTTGCCTAGCGGACTCAATGAGCAGTTCTTC.

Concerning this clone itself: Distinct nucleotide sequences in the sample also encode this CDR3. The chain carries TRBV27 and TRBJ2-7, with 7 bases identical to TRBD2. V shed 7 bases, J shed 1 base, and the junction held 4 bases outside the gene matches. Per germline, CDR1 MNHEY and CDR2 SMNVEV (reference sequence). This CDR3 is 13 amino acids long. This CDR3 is CASMGGASYEQYF. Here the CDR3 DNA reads TGTGCCAGCATGGGAGGGGCATCCTACGAGCAGTACTTC.

The CDR3: CASLFPGGRIAEAFF. The CDR3 DNA reads as TGTGCCAGCCTCTTTCCCGGGGGGCGAATAGCTGAAGCTTTCTTT. The rearrangement joins TRBV18 to TRBJ1-1; TRBD1 might be the D (6 bases). The CDR3 extends over 15 amino acids. From germline, CDR1 is KGHSH and CDR2 LQKENI. Trimming took off 8 bases at V and 6 bases at J, with 22 bases between the two ends.

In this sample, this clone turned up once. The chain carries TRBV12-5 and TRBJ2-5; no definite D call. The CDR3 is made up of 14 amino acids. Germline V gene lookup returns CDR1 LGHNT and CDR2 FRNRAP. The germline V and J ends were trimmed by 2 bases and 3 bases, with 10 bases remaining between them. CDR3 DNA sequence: TGTGCTAGTGGTTTGCCCGGGTGGGAAGAGACCCAGTACTTC. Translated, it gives CASGLPGWEETQYF.

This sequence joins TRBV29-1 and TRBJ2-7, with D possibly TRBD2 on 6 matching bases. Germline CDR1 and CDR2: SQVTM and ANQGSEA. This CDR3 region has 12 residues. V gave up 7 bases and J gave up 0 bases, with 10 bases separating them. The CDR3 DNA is TGCAGCGGAGGCGGGACCTCCTACGAGCAGTACTTC. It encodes CSGGGTSYEQYF.

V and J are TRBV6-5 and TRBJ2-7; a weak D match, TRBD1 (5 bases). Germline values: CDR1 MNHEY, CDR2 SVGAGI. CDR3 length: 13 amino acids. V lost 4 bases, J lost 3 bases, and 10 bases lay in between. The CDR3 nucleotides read TGTGCCAGCAGTTCTCTGACAGTCTACGAGCAGTACTTC. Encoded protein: CASSSLTVYEQYF.

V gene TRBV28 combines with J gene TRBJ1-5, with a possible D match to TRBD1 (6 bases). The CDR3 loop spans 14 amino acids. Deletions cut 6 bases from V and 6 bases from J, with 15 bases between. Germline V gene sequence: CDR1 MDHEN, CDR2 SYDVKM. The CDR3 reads CASSLGGGPQPQHF. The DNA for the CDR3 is TGTGCCAGCAGCTTAGGGGGGGGGCCTCAGCCCCAGCATTTT.

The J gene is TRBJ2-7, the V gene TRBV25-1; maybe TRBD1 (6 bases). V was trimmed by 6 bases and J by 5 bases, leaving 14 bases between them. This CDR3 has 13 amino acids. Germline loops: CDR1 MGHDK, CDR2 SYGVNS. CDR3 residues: CASRGIGGNEQYF. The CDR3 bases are TGTGCCAGCAGAGGGATAGGGGGTAACGAGCAGTACTTC.

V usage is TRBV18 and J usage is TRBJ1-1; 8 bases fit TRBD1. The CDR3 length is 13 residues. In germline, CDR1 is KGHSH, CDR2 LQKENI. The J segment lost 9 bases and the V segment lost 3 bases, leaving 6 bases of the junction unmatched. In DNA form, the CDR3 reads TGTGCCAGCTCACCGGACAGGGTGAAGAAAGCTTTCTTT. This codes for CASSPDRVKKAFF.

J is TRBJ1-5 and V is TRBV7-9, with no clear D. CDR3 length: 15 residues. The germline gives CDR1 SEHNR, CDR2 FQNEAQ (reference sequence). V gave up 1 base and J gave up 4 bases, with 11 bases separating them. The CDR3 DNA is TGTGCCAGCAGCTTAGACGGGTTCGGGAATCAGCCCCAGCATTTT. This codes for CASSLDGFGNQPQHF.

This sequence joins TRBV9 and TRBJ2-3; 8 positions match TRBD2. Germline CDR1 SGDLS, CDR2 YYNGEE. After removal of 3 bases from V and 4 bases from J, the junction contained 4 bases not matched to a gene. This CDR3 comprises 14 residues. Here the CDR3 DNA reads TGTGCCAGCAGCGCCCCCGGGAGGGCAGATACGCAGTATTTT. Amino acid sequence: CASSAPGRADTQYF. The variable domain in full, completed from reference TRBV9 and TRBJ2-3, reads DSGVTQTPKHLITATGQRVTLRCSPRSGDLSVYWYQQSLDQGLQFLIQYYNGEERAKGNILERFSAQQFPDLHSELNLSSLELGDSALYFCASSAPGRADTQYFGPGTRLTVL.

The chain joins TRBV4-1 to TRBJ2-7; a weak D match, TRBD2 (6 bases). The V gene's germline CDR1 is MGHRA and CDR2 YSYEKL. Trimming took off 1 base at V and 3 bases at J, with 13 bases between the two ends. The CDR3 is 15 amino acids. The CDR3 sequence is CASSQVRGGIYEQYF. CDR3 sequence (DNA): TGCGCCAGCAGCCAAGTCCGGGGAGGAATCTACGAGCAGTACTTC.

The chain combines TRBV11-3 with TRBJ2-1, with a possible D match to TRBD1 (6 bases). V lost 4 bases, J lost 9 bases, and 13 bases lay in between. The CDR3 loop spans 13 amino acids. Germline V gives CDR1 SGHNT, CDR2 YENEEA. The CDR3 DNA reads TGTGCCAGCAGCTCAAAACAGGGTGGTGAGCAGTTCTTC. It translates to CASSSKQGGEQFF.

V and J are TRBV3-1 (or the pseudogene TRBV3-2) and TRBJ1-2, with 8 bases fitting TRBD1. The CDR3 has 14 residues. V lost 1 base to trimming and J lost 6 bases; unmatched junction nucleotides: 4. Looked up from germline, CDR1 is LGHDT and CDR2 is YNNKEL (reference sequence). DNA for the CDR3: TGTGCCAGCAGCCAAGTCCTCAGGGGGCATGGCTACACCTTC. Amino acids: CASSQVLRGHGYTF.

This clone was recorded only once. The chain's CDR3 is CASSLGGLRTEAFF. CDR3 bases: TGTGCCAGCAGTTTGGGGGGACTTCGGACTGAAGCTTTCTTT. J is TRBJ1-1 and V is TRBV27; tentatively, D is TRBD1 (5 bases). V was shortened by 3 bases and J by 5 bases, with 13 bases between the two germline ends. The CDR3 runs 14 residues. Looked up from germline, CDR1 is MNHEY and CDR2 is SMNVEV (reference sequence).

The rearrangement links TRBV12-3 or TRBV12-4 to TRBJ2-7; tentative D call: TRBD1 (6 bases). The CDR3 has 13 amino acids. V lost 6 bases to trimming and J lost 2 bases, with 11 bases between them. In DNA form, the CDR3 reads TGTGCCAGCAGACAGGGACCCCCCTACGAGCAGTACTTC. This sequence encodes CASRQGPPYEQYF.

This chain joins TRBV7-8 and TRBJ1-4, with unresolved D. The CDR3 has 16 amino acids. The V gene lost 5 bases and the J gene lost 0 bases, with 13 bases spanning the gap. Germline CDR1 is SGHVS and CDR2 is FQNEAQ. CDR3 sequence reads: CASSHLMVATNEKLFF. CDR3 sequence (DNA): TGTGCCAGCAGCCACCTTATGGTAGCAACTAATGAAAAACTGTTTTTT. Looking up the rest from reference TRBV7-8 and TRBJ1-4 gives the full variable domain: GAGVSQSPRYKVAKRGQDVALRCDPISGHVSLFWYQQALGQGPEFLTYFQNEAQLDKSGLPSDRFFAERPEGSVSTLKIQRTQQEDSAVYLCASSHLMVATNEKLFFGSGTQLSVL.

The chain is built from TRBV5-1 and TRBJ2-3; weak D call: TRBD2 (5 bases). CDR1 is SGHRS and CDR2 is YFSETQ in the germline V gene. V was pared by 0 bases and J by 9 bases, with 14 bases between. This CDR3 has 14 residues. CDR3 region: CASSLEGDSDTQYF. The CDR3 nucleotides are TGCGCCAGCAGCTTGGAGGGAGATTCCGACACGCAGTATTTT. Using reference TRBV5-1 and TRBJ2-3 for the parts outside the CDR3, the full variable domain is KAGVTQTPRYLIKTRGQQVTLSCSPISGHRSVSWYQQTPGQGLQFLFEYFSETQRNKGNFPGRFSGRQFSNSRSEMNVSTLELGDSALYLCASSLEGDSDTQYFGPGTRLTVL.

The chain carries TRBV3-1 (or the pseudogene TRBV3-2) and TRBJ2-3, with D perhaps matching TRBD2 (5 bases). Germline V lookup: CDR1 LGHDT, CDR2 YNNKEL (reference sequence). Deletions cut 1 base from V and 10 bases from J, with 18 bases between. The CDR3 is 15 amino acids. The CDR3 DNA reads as TGTGCCAGCAGCCAAGCCATACTAGTAGGTGGGGCGCAGTATTTT. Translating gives CASSQAILVGGAQYF.